The entry that follows covers one T cell receptor beta chain sequence. Antigen specificity is unknown. Germline CDR1 reads KGHSH; CDR2 reads LQKENI. V was pared by 0 bases and J by 5 bases, with 2 bases of the junction left unmatched. CDR3 size: 14 residues. This sample stems from a study of cytomegalovirus exposure and HLA in healthy donors. Overall study findings and caveats: Most TCR sequences were uncommon, yet certain public TCRs appeared in many donors.

Generated by immunoSEQ multiplex PCR, the TCRdb table keeps only in-frame clones and is missing some. The sample lists tens of thousands of clones, roughly 96% seen once, with over 2% in the top ten. Sequencing was done on a sample of PBMCs. The chain combines TRBV18 with TRBJ2-7; 9 bases map to TRBD1. This clonotype was obtained from a man aged 18-30 years in good health and CMV-seronegative. DNA for the CDR3: TGTGCCAGCTCACCACCGGGACAGGGAAACGAGCAGTACTTC. It codes for CASSPPGQGNEQYF.